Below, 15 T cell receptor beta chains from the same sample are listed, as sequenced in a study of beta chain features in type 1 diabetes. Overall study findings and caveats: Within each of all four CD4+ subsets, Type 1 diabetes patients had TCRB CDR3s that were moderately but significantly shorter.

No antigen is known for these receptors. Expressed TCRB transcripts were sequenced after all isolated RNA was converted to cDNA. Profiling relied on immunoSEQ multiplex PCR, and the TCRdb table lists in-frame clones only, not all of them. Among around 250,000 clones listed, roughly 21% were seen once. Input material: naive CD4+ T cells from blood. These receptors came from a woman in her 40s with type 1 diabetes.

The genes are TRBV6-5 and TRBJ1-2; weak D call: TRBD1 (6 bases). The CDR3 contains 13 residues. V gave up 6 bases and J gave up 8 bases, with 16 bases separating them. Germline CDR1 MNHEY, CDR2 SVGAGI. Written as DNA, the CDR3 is TGTGCCAGCAGCTCCACCACAGGGTGGGGCTACACCTTC. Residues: CASSSTTGWGYTF.

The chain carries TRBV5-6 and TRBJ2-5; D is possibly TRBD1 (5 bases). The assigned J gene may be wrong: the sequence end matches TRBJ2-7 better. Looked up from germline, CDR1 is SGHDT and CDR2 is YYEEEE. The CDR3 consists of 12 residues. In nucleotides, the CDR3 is TGTGCCAGCAGTCGCGACAGATACGAGCAGTACTTC. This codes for CASSRDRYEQYF.

The chain's CDR3 is CASSQESLSYNSPLHF. The CDR3 DNA follows: TGCGCCAGCAGCCAAGAGTCACTCTCCTATAATTCACCCCTCCACTTT. The V call is TRBV4-3, the J call TRBJ1-6; D gene uncertain. The CDR3 is made up of 16 amino acids. Germline V lookup: CDR1 LGHNA, CDR2 YSLEER. V dropped 0 bases and J dropped 0 bases, with 6 bases sitting between them.

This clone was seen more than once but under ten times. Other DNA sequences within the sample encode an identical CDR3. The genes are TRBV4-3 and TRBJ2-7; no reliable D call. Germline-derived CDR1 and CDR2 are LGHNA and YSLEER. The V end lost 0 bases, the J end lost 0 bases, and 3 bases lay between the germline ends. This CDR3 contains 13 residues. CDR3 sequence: CASSQESSYEQYF. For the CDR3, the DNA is TGCGCCAGCAGCCAAGAGAGCTCCTACGAGCAGTACTTC.

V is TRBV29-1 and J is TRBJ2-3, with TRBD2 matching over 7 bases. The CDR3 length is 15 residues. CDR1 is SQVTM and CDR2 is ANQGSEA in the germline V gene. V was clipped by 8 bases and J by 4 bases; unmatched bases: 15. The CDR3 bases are TGCAGCTTTCCCCCAGCCGGGAGGAGCGCAGATACGCAGTATTTT. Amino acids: CSFPPAGRSADTQYF.

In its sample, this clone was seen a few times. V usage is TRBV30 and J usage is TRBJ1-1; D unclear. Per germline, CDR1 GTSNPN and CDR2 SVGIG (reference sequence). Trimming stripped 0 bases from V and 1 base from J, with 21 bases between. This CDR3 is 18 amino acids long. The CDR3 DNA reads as TGTGCCTGGAGTGTACCTCACCGAGAGGCATCGCCGAACACTGAAGCTTTCTTT. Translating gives CAWSVPHREASPNTEAFF.

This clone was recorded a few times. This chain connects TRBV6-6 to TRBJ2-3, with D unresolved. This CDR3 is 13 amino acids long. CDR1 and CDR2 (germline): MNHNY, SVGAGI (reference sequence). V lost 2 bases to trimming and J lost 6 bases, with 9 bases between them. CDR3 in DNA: TGTGCCAGCAGTTACGTCGCGTCGGATACGCAGTATTTT. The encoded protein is CASSYVASDTQYF.

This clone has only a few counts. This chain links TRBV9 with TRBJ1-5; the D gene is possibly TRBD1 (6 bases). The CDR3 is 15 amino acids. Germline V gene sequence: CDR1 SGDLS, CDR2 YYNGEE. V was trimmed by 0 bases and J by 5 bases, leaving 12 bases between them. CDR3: CASSVEDRSDQPQHF. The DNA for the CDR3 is TGTGCCAGCAGCGTAGAAGACAGGTCGGATCAGCCCCAGCATTTT.

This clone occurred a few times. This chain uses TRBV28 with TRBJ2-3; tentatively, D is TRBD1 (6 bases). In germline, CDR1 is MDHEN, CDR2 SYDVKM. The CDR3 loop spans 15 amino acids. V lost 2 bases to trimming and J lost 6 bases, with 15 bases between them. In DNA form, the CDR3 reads TGTGCCAGCAGTTTAATCGGACAGTGGGGGGATACGCAGTATTTT. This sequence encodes CASSLIGQWGDTQYF.

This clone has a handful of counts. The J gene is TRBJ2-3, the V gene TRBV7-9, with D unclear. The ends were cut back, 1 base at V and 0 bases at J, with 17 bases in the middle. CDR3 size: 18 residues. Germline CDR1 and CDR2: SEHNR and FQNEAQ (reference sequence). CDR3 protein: CASSLDYSGSTSTDTQYF. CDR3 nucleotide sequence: TGTGCCAGCAGCTTAGACTATTCCGGGTCAACAAGCACAGATACGCAGTATTTT. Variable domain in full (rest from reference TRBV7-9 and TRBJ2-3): DTGVSQNPRHKITKRGQNVTFRCDPISEHNRLYWYRQTLGQGPEFLTYFQNEAQLEKSRLLSDRFSAERPKGSFSTLEIQRTEQGDSAMYLCASSLDYSGSTSTDTQYFGPGTRLTVL.

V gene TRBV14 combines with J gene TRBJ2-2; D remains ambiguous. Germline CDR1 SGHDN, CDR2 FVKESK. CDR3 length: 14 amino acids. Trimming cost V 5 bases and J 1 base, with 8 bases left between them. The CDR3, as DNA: TGTGCCAGCAGCAAACTACGGAACACCGGGGAGCTGTTTTTT. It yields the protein CASSKLRNTGELFF.

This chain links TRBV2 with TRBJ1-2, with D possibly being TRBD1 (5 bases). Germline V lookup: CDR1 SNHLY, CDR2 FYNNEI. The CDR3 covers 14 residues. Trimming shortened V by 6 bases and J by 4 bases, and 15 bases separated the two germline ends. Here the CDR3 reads CASSEIREGYGYTF. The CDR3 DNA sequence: TGTGCCAGCAGCGAAATCAGGGAGGGCTATGGCTACACCTTC.

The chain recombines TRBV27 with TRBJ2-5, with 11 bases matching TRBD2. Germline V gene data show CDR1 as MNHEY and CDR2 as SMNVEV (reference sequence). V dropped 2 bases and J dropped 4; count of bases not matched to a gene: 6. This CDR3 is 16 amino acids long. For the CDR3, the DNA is TGTGCCAGCAGTTTAGGTAGCGGGGGGGCCCGAGAGACCCAGTACTTC. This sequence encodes CASSLGSGGARETQYF.

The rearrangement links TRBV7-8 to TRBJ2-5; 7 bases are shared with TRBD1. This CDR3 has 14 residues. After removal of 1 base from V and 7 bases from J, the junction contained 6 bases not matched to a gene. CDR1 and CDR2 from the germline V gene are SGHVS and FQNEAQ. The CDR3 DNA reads TGTGCCAGCAGCTTAGTCGACAGGGTTCGGACCCAGTACTTC. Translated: CASSLVDRVRTQYF. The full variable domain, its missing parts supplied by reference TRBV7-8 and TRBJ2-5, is GAGVSQSPRYKVAKRGQDVALRCDPISGHVSLFWYQQALGQGPEFLTYFQNEAQLDKSGLPSDRFFAERPEGSVSTLKIQRTQQEDSAVYLCASSLVDRVRTQYFGPGTRLLVL.

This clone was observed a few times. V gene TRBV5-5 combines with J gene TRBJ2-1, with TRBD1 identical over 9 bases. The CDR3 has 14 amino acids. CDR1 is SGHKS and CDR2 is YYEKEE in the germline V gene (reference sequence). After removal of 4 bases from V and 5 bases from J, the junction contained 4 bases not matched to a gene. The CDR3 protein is CASSPRTGDNEQFF. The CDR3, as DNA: TGTGCCAGCAGCCCCAGGACAGGGGACAATGAGCAGTTCTTC.